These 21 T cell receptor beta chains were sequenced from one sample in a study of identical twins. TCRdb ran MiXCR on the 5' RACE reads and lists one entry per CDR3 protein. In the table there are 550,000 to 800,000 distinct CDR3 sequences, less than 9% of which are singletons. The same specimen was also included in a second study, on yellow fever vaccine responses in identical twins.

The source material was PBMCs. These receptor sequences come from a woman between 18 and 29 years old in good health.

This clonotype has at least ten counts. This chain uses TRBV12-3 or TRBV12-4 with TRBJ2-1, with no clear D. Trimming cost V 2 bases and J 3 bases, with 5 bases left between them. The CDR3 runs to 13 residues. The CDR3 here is CASSLIDYNEQFF. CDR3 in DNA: TGTGCCAGCAGTTTAATAGACTACAATGAGCAGTTCTTC.

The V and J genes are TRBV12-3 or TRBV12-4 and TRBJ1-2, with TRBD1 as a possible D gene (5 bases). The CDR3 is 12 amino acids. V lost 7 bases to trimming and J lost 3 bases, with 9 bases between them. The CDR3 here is CASKQTDYGYTF. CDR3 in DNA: TGTGCCAGCAAACAGACAGACTATGGCTACACCTTC.

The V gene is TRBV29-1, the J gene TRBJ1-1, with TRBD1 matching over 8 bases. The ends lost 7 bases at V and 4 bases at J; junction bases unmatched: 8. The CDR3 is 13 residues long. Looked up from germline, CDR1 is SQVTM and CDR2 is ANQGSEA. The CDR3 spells CSADRGLGTEAFF. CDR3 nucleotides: TGCAGCGCCGACAGGGGTTTGGGCACTGAAGCTTTCTTT.

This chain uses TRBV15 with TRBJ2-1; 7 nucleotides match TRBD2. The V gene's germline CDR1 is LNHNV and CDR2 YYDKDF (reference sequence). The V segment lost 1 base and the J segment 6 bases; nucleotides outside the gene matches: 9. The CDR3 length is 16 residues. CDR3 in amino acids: CATSRGRGGIFNEQFF. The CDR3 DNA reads TGTGCCACCAGCAGAGGACGCGGGGGAATCTTCAATGAGCAGTTCTTC. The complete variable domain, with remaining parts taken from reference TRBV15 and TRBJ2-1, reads DAMVIQNPRYQVTQFGKPVTLSCSQTLNHNVMYWYQQKSSQAPKLLFHYYDKDFNNEADTPDNFQSRRPNTSFCFLDIRSPGLGDTAMYLCATSRGRGGIFNEQFFGPGTRLTVL.

The chain's CDR3 is CASTIGGVGWGSNQPQHF. CDR3 nucleotides: TGTGCCAGCACCATTGGGGGGGTAGGGTGGGGCAGCAATCAGCCCCAGCATTTT. V and J are TRBV28 and TRBJ1-5, with D perhaps matching TRBD1 (5 bases). Trimming left V 7 bases short and J 1 base short, with 23 bases between. The CDR3 is made up of 18 amino acids. In germline, CDR1 is MDHEN, CDR2 SYDVKM.

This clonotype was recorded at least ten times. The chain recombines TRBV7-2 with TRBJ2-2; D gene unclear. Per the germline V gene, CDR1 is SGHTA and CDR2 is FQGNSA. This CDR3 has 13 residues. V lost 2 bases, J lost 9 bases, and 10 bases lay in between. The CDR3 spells CASSLPTLRELFF. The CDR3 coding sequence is TGTGCCAGCAGCTTACCGACACTCAGGGAGCTGTTTTTT.

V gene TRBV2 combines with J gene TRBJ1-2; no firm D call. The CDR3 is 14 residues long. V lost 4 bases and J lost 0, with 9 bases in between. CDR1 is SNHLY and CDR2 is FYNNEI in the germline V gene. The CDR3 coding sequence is TGTGCCAGCAGTGGTGCAGCGACTAACTATGGCTACACCTTC. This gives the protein CASSGAATNYGYTF.

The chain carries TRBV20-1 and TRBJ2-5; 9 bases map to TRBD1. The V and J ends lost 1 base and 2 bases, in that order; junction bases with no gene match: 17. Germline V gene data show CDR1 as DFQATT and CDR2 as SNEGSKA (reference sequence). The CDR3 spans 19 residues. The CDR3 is CSARGVKGGDRVKQETQYF. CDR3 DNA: TGCAGTGCTAGAGGGGTTAAAGGTGGGGACAGGGTCAAACAAGAGACCCAGTACTTC.

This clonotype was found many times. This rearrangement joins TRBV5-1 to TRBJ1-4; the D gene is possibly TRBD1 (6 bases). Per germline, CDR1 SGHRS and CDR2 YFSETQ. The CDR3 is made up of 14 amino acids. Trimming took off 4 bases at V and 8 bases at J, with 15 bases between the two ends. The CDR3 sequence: CASSQTGTREKLFF. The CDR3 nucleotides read TGCGCCAGCAGCCAGACAGGAACCAGAGAAAAACTGTTTTTT.

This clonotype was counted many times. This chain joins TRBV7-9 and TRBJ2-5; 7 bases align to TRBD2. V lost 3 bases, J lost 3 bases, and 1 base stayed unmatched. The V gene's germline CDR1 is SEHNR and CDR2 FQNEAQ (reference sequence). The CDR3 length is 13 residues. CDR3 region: CASSFSGEETQYF. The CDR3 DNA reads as TGTGCCAGCAGCTTCAGCGGGGAAGAGACCCAGTACTTC.

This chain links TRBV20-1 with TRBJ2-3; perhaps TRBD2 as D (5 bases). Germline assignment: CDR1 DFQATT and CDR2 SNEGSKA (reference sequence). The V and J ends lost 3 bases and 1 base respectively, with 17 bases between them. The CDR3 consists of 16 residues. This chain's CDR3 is CSASGERKVGTDTQYF. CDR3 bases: TGCAGTGCTAGTGGGGAGCGAAAGGTGGGCACAGATACGCAGTATTTT.

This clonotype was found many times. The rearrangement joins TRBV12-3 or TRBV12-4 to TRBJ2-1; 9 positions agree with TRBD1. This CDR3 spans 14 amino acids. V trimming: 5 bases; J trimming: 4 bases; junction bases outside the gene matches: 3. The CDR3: CASSTGGLYNEQFF. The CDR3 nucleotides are TGTGCCAGCAGTACAGGGGGCCTTTACAATGAGCAGTTCTTC.

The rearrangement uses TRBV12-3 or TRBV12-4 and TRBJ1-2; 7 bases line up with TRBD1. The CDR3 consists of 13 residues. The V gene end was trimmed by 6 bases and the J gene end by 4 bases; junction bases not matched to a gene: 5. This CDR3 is CASRYRGLYGYTF. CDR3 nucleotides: TGTGCCAGCAGGTACAGGGGCCTCTATGGCTACACCTTC.

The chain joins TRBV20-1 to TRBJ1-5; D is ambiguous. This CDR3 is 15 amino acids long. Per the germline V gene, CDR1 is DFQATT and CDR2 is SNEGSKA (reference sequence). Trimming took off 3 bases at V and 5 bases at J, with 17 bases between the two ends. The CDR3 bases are TGCAGTGCTAGTTCTCCGTTTTCCAAGGATCAGCCCCAGCATTTT. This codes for CSASSPFSKDQPQHF.

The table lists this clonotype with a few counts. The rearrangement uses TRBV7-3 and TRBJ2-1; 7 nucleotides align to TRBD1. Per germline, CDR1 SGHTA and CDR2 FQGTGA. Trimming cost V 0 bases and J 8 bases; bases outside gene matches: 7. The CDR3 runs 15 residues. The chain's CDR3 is CASSLTGGFGDEQFF. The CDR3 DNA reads TGTGCCAGCAGCTTAACAGGGGGCTTCGGCGATGAGCAGTTCTTC.

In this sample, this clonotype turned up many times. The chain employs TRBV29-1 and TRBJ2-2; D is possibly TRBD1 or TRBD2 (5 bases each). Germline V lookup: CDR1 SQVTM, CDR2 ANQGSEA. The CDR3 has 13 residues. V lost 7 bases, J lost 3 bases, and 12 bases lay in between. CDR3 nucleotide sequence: TGCAGCGCAGGGACGGACTACACCGGGGAGCTGTTTTTT. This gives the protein CSAGTDYTGELFF.

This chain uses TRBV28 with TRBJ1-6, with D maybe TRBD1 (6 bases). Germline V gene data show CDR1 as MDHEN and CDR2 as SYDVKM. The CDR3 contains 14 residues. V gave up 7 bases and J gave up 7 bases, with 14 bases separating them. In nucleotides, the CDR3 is TGTGCCAGCACCGGAGGACAGTCCAATTCACCCCTCCACTTT. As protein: CASTGGQSNSPLHF. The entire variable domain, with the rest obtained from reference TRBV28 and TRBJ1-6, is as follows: DVKVTQSSRYLVKRTGEKVFLECVQDMDHENMFWYRQDPGLGLRLIYFSYDVKMKEKGDIPEGYSVSREKKERFSLILESASTNQTSMYLCASTGGQSNSPLHFGNGTRLTVT.

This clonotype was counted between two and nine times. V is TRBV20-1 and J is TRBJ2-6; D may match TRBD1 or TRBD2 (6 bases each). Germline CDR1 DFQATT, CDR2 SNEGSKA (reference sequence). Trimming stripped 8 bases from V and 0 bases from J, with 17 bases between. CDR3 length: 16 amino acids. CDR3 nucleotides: TGCAGTACCCTGTTAGGGGGGAGCTCTGGGGCCAACGTCCTGACTTTC. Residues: CSTLLGGSSGANVLTF.

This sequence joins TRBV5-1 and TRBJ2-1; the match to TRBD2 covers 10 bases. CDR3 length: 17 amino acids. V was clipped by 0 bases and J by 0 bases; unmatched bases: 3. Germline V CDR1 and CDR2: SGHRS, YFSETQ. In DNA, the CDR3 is TGCGCCAGCAGCTTGGCTAGCGGGGGTTCCTCCTACAATGAGCAGTTCTTC. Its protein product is CASSLASGGSSYNEQFF.

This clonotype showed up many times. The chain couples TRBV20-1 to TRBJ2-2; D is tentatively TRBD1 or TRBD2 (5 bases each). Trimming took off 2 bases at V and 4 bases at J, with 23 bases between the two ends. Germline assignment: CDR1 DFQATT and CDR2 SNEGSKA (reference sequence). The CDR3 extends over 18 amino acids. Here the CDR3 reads CSARRVATPPGSTGELFF. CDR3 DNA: TGCAGTGCTAGAAGGGTAGCAACACCCCCAGGGAGCACCGGGGAGCTGTTTTTT.

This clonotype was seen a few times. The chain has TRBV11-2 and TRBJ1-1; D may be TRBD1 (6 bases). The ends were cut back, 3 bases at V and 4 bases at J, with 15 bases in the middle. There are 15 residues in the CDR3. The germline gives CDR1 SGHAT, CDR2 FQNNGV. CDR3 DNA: TGTGCCAGCAGCTTCCCTCAGGGGTCGAGCACTGAAGCTTTCTTT. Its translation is CASSFPQGSSTEAFF.